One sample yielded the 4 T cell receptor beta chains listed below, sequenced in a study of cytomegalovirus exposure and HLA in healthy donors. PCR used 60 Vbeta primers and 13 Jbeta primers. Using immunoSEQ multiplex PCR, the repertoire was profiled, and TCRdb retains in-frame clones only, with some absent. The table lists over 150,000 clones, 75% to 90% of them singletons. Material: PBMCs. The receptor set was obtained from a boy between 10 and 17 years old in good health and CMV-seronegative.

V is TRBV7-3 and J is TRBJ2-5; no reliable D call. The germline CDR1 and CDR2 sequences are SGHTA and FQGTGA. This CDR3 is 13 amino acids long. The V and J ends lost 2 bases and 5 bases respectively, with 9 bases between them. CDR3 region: CASSLEEEETQYF. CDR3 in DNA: TGTGCCAGCAGCTTAGAAGAGGAGGAGACCCAGTACTTC.

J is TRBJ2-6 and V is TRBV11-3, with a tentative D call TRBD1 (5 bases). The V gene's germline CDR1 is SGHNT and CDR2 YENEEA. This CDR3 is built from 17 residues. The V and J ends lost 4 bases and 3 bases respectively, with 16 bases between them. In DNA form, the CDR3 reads TGTGCCAGCAGCTCCGATCCTGGGGCAGTTGGGGCCAACGTCCTGACTTTC. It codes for CASSSDPGAVGANVLTF.

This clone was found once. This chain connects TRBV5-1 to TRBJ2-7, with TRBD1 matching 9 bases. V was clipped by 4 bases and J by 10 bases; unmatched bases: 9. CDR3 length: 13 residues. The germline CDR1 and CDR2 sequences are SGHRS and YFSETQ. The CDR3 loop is CASSLRTGEEQYF. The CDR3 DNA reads TGCGCCAGCAGCCTACGGACAGGGGAAGAACAGTACTTC.

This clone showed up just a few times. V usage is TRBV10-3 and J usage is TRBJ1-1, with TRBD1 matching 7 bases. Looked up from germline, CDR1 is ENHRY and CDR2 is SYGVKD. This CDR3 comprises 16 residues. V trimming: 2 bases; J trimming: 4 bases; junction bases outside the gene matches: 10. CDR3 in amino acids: CAISEVGTGAGTEAFF. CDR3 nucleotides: TGTGCCATCAGTGAGGTCGGCACAGGGGCCGGCACTGAAGCTTTCTTT.